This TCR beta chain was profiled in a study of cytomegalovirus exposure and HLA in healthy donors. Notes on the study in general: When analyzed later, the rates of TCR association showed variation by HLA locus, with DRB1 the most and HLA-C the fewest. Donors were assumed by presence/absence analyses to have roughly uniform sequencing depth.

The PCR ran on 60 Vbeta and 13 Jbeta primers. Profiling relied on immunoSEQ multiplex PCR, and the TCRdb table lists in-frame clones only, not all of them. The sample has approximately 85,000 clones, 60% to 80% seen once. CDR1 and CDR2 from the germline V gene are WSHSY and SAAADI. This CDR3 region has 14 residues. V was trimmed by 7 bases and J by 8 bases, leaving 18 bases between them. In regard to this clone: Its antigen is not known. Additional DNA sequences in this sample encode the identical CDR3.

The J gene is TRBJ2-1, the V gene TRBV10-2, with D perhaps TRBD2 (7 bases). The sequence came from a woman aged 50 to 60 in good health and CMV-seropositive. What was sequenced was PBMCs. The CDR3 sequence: CASTLAGEGDEQFF. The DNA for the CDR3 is TGCGCCAGCACCTTGGCAGGGGAGGGCGATGAGCAGTTCTTC.